This TCR beta chain was obtained from a study of blood T cell repertoires in COVID-19. Study-wide context: From the United States, Italy and Spain came samples of acute and convalescent COVID-19.

Original processing notes: Estimation of nucleated cell counts relied on the amplification of reference gene primers. Sequenced by immunoSEQ multiplex PCR; TCRdb stores in-frame clones only, minus some. From that table come the V and J calls and clone size; the DNA was used to work out D and trimming. The sample has 300,000 to 450,000 clones, around 87% seen once. The CDR3 extends over 13 amino acids. Trimming cost V 7 bases and J 5 bases; bases outside gene matches: 9. Germline V gene sequence: CDR1 SGHDT, CDR2 YYEEEE. This clonotype originated in an older woman with COVID-19, enrolled during active disease. This chain links TRBV5-6 with TRBJ2-7, with 7 bases lining up with TRBD1. Sequenced: peripheral blood. The CDR3 DNA reads as TGTGCCAGCCGATCGACAGGGTGGGACGAGCAGTACTTC. The encoded protein is CASRSTGWDEQYF.